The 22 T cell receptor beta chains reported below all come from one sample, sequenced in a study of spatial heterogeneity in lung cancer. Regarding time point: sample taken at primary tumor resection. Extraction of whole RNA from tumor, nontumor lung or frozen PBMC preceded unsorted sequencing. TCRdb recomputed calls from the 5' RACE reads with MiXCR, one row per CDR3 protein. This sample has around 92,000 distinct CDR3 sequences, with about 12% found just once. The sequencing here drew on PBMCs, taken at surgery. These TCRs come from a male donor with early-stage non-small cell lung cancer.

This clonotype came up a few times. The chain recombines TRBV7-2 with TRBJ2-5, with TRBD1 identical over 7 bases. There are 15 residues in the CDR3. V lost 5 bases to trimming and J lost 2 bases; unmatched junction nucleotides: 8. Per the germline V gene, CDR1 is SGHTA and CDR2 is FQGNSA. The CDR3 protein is CASSTGTAQQETQYF. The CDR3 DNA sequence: TGTGCCAGCAGCACGGGGACAGCCCAGCAAGAGACCCAGTACTTC.

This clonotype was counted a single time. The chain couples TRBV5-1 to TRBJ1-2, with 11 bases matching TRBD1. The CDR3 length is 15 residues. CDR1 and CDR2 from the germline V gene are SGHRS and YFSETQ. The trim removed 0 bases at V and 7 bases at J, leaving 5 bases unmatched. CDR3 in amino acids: CASSLEGQGDLGYTF. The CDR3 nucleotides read TGCGCCAGCAGCTTGGAGGGACAGGGGGACCTTGGCTACACCTTC. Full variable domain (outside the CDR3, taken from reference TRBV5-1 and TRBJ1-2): KAGVTQTPRYLIKTRGQQVTLSCSPISGHRSVSWYQQTPGQGLQFLFEYFSETQRNKGNFPGRFSGRQFSNSRSEMNVSTLELGDSALYLCASSLEGQGDLGYTFGSGTRLTVV.

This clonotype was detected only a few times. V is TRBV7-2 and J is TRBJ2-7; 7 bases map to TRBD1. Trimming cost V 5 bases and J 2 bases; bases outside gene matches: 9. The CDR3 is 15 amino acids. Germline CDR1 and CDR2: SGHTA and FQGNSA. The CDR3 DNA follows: TGTGCCAGCAGCCCCCGGACAGGAGGAACCTACGAGCAGTACTTC. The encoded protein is CASSPRTGGTYEQYF.

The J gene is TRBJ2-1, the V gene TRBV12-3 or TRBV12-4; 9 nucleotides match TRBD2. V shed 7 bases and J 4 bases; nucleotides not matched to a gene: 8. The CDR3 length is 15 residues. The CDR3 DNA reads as TGTGCCAGCACCTCCGGGCTAGCGGGGTACAATGAGCAGTTCTTC. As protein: CASTSGLAGYNEQFF.

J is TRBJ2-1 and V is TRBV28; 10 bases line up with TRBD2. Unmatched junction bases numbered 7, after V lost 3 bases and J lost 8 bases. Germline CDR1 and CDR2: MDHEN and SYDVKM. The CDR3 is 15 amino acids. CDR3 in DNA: TGTGCCAGCAGTTTGGCGGGACTAGCGAGCGATGAGCAGTTCTTC. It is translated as CASSLAGLASDEQFF.

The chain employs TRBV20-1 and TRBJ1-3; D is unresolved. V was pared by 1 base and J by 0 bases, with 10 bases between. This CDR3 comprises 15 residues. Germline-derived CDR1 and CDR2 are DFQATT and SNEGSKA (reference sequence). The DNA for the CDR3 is TGCAGTGCTAGAGGAGGACGAGGCTCTGGAAACACCATATATTTT. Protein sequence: CSARGGRGSGNTIYF.

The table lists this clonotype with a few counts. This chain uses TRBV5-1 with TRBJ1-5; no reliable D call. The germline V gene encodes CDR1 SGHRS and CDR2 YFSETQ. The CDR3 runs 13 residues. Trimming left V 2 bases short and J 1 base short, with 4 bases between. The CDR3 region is CASSLFSNQPQHF. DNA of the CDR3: TGCGCCAGCAGCTTATTCAGCAATCAGCCCCAGCATTTT.

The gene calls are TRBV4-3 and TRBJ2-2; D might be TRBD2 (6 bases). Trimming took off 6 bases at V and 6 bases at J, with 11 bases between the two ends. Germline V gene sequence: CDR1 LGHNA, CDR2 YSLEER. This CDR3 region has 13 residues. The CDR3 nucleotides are TGCGCCAGCAGTGTTGGCGGGGCCGGGGAGCTGTTTTTT. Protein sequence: CASSVGGAGELFF.

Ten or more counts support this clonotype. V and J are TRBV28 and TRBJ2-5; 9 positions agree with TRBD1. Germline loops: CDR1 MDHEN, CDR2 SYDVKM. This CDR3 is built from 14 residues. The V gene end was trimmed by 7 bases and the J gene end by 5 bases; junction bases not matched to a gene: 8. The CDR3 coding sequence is TGTGCCAGCAACCCACCTACAGGGGGCGAGACCCAGTACTTC. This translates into CASNPPTGGETQYF.

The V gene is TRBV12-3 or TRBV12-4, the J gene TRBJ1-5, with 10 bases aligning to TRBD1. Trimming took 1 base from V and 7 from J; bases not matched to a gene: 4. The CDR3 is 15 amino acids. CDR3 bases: TGTGCCAGCAGTTTAGAGACAGGGGGCCGACAGCCCCAGCATTTT. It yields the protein CASSLETGGRQPQHF.

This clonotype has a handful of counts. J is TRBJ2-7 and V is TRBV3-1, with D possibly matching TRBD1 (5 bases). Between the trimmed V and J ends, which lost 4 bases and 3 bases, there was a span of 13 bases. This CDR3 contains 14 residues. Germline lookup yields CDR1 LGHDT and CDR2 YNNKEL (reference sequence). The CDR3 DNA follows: TGTGCCAGCAGCCCCCCGGACATACTCTACGAGCAGTACTTC. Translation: CASSPPDILYEQYF.

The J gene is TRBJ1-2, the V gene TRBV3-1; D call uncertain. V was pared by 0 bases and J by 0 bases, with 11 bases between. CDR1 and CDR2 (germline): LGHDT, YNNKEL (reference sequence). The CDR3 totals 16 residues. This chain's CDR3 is CASSQDSGAPNYGYTF. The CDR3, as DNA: TGTGCCAGCAGCCAAGATTCAGGTGCTCCTAACTATGGCTACACCTTC.

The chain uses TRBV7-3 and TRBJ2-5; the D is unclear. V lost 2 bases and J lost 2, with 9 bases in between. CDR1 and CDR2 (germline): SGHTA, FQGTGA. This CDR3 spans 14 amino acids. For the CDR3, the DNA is TGTGCCAGCAGCTTATCCAGAAATCAAGAGACCCAGTACTTC. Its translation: CASSLSRNQETQYF.

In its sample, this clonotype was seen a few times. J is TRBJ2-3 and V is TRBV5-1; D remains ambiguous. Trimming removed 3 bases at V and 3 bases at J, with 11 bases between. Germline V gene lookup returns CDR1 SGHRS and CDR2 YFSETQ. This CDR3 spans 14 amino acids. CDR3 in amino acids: CASSWASGTDTQYF. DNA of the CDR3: TGCGCCAGCAGCTGGGCTTCCGGGACAGATACGCAGTATTTT.

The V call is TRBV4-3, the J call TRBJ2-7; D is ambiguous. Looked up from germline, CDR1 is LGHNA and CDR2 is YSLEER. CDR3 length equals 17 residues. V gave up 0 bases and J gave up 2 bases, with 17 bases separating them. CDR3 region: CASSQDPPGPLPYEQYF. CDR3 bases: TGCGCCAGCAGCCAAGATCCACCCGGGCCCCTCCCCTACGAGCAGTACTTC.

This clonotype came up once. The CDR3 sequence: CASSLGGTSGSYGTDTQYF. For the CDR3, the DNA is TGCGCCAGCAGCTTGGGAGGGACTAGCGGGAGTTACGGCACAGATACGCAGTATTTT. The chain couples TRBV5-1 to TRBJ2-3, with 14 bases identical to TRBD2. Germline CDR1 SGHRS, CDR2 YFSETQ. The CDR3 totals 19 residues. The junction had 7 bases not matched to a gene; V was cut back by 0 bases and J by 1 base.

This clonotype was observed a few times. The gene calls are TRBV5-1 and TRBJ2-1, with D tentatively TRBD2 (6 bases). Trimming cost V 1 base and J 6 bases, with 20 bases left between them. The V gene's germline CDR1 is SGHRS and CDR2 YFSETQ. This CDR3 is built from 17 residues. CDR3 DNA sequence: TGCGCCAGCAGCTTGTTGTTCCGGGGGACGCAGGGCAATGAGCAGTTCTTC. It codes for CASSLLFRGTQGNEQFF.

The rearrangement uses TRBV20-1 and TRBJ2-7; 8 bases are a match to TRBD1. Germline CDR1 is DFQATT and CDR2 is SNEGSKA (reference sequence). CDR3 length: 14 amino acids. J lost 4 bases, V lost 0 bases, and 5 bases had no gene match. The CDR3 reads CSARDSRTGYEQYF. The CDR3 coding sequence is TGCAGTGCTAGAGATTCAAGGACAGGGTACGAGCAGTACTTC.

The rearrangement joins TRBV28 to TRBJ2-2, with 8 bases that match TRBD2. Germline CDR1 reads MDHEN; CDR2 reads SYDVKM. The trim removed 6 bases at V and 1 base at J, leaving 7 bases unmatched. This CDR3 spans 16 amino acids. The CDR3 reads CASRYTSGWNTGELFF. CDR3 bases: TGTGCCAGCAGATATACTAGCGGATGGAACACCGGGGAGCTGTTTTTT.

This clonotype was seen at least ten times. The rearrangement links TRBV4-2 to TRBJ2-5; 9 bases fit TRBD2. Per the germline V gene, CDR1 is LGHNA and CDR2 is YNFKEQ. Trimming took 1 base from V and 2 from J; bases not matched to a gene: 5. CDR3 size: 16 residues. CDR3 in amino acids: CASSQGLAEYQETQYF. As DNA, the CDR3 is TGTGCCAGCAGCCAAGGACTAGCGGAGTATCAAGAGACCCAGTACTTC.

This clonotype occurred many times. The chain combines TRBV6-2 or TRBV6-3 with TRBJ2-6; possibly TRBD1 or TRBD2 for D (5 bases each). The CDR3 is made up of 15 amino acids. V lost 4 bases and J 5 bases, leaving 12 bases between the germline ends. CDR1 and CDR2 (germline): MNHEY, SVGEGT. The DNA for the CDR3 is TGTGCCAGCAGTTCCATGGGACGGCGGGCCAACGTCCTGACTTTC. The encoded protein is CASSSMGRRANVLTF.

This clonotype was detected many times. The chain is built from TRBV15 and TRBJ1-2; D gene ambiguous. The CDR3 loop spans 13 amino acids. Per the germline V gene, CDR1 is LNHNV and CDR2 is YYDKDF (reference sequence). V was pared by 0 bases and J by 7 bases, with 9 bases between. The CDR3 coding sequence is TGTGCCACCAGCAGAGAGAAGCTGGGTGGCTACACCTTC. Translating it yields CATSREKLGGYTF.